The 14 T cell receptor beta chains reported below all come from one sample, sequenced in a study of radiation and T cells in renal cell carcinoma. TCRdb's copy holds only in-frame clones and misses some; the assay was immunoSEQ multiplex PCR. The sample lists 100,000 to 150,000 clones, 88% seen once, with 5.8% in the top ten. Time point here: blood 2 weeks post-SBRT. Documented treatment: 15 Gy SBRT to primary tumor, nephrectomy 4 weeks later. This specimen was blood, taken from a patient whose treatment included radiotherapy and nephrectomy. The receptors here all came from a woman aged 65 to 85 with renal cell carcinoma.

The chain uses TRBV27 and TRBJ2-5; D not resolved. CDR1 and CDR2 from the germline V gene are MNHEY and SMNVEV (reference sequence). The CDR3 loop spans 15 amino acids. The ends were cut back, 2 bases at V and 3 bases at J, with 13 bases in the middle. The CDR3 loop is CASSLKSPTKETQYF. The CDR3 DNA is TGTGCCAGCAGTTTAAAGTCACCAACTAAAGAGACCCAGTACTTC.

This chain links TRBV7-6 with TRBJ2-3, with 11 bases that match TRBD2. Germline V CDR1 and CDR2: SGHVS, FNYEAQ. After removal of 4 bases from V and 8 bases from J, the junction contained 8 bases not matched to a gene. This CDR3 has 15 residues. CDR3 nucleotides: TGTGCCAGCAGCTCCCGACTAGCGGGGACGGTTACGCAGTATTTT. This gives the protein CASSSRLAGTVTQYF.

The rearrangement links TRBV6-6 to TRBJ1-1; D is perhaps TRBD1 (5 bases). CDR1 MNHNY and CDR2 SVGAGI come from the germline V gene (reference sequence). Trimming left V 2 bases short and J 1 base short, with 5 bases between. This CDR3 contains 13 residues. CDR3 coding DNA: TGTGCCAGCAGTTACGACAGGAACACTGAAGCTTTCTTT. Translated, it gives CASSYDRNTEAFF.

This clone appeared a few times. The V call is TRBV18, the J call TRBJ1-1; 7 bases fit TRBD1. V lost 3 bases and J lost 0; bases outside the gene matches: 4. The CDR3 consists of 15 residues. Germline V lookup: CDR1 KGHSH, CDR2 LQKENI. The CDR3 region is CASSPKTGMNTEAFF. CDR3 coding DNA: TGTGCCAGCTCACCGAAGACAGGGATGAACACTGAAGCTTTCTTT. The whole variable domain, remainder taken from reference TRBV18 and TRBJ1-1, is NAGVMQNPRHLVRRRGQEARLRCSPMKGHSHVYWYRQLPEEGLKFMVYLQKENIIDESGMPKERFSAEFPKEGPSILRIQQVVRGDSAAYFCASSPKTGMNTEAFFGQGTRLTVV.

The chain recombines TRBV30 with TRBJ1-2; 7 nucleotides match TRBD1. The junction had 5 bases not matched to a gene; V was cut back by 0 bases and J by 7 bases. The CDR3 is made up of 13 amino acids. The germline V gene has CDR1 GTSNPN and CDR2 SVGIG (reference sequence). The CDR3 sequence: CAWSVKGGGGYTF. The CDR3 nucleotides read TGTGCCTGGAGTGTAAAAGGGGGCGGTGGCTACACCTTC.

This chain uses TRBV9 with TRBJ1-1, with D uncertain. V gave up 5 bases and J gave up 1 base, with 9 bases separating them. In germline, CDR1 is SGDLS, CDR2 YYNGEE. The CDR3 is made up of 13 amino acids. In nucleotides, the CDR3 is TGTGCCAGCAGGAGGACCCCGAACACTGAAGCTTTCTTT. Translation: CASRRTPNTEAFF. Combining the CDR3 with reference TRBV9 and TRBJ1-1 gives the whole variable domain DSGVTQTPKHLITATGQRVTLRCSPRSGDLSVYWYQQSLDQGLQFLIQYYNGEERAKGNILERFSAQQFPDLHSELNLSSLELGDSALYFCASRRTPNTEAFFGQGTRLTVV.

This clone has just a few counts. The chain recombines TRBV4-2 with TRBJ1-1; possible D gene TRBD1, 5 bases. Germline loops: CDR1 LGHNA, CDR2 YNFKEQ. The CDR3 length is 15 residues. Trimming shortened V by 0 bases and J by 4 bases, and 12 bases separated the two germline ends. In DNA, the CDR3 is TGTGCCAGCAGCCAAGATAACGGGGGGGGCACTGAAGCTTTCTTT. It is translated as CASSQDNGGGTEAFF.

CDR3 in DNA: TGTGCCAGCAGCGAAATCTCTGCGCGCTACACCTTC. This translates into CASSEISARYTF. The rearrangement uses TRBV7-9 and TRBJ1-2; D unresolved. The germline gives CDR1 SEHNR, CDR2 FQNEAQ (reference sequence). V gave up 5 bases and J gave up 9 bases, with 13 bases separating them. The CDR3 loop spans 12 amino acids.

The chain couples TRBV30 to TRBJ2-7, with D possibly called TRBD1 or TRBD2 (6 bases each). The CDR3 length is 13 residues. V was shortened by 2 bases and J by 4 bases, with 12 bases between the two germline ends. Looked up from germline, CDR1 is GTSNPN and CDR2 is SVGIG (reference sequence). CDR3 loop: CAWSFRGVYEQYF. As DNA, the CDR3 is TGTGCCTGGAGTTTTAGGGGGGTGTACGAGCAGTACTTC.

The sample holds one count of this clone. This rearrangement joins TRBV19 to TRBJ2-3; D is perhaps TRBD1 or TRBD2 (7 bases each). The CDR3 spans 15 residues. Trimming took off 6 bases at V and 3 bases at J, with 16 bases between the two ends. Germline loops: CDR1 LNHDA, CDR2 SQIVND (reference sequence). CDR3 in amino acids: CASSQPGGATDTQYF. The CDR3, as DNA: TGTGCCAGTAGCCAGCCAGGGGGGGCAACAGATACGCAGTATTTT.

V is TRBV5-1 and J is TRBJ2-7; no firm D call. Trimming cost V 4 bases and J 0 bases, with 14 bases left between them. Germline V gene lookup returns CDR1 SGHRS and CDR2 YFSETQ. The CDR3 runs to 15 residues. The CDR3 bases are TGCGCCAGCAGCCCCCCTTTGGCCGGCTCCTACGAGCAGTACTTC. Its translation is CASSPPLAGSYEQYF.

This chain uses TRBV7-9 with TRBJ1-2, with D hard to call. The V end lost 3 bases, the J end lost 3 bases, and 11 bases lay between the germline ends. There are 14 residues in the CDR3. In germline, CDR1 is SEHNR, CDR2 FQNEAQ (reference sequence). CDR3 nucleotides: TGTGCCAGCAGCTTGGTTACGTCGGACTATGGCTACACCTTC. This gives the protein CASSLVTSDYGYTF.

CDR3 region: CASSSFGTPQETQYF. CDR3 in DNA: TGCGCCAGCAGCAGCTTCGGGACCCCCCAAGAGACCCAGTACTTC. This chain connects TRBV5-1 to TRBJ2-5; D could derive from TRBD1 or TRBD2 (5 bases each). V was cut by 4 bases and J by 1 base, with 14 bases left in between. The CDR3 spans 15 residues. Germline assignment: CDR1 SGHRS and CDR2 YFSETQ.

The chain combines TRBV19 with TRBJ2-1, with D maybe TRBD1 (6 bases). The V gene's germline CDR1 is LNHDA and CDR2 SQIVND (reference sequence). The length of the CDR3 is 14 residues. The germline V and J ends were trimmed by 8 bases and 6 bases, with 17 bases remaining between them. The CDR3 nucleotides are TGTGCCAGTTCCCGCCCGGAAGGGGGCAATGAGCAGTTCTTC. It translates to CASSRPEGGNEQFF. The entire variable domain, with the rest obtained from reference TRBV19 and TRBJ2-1, is as follows: DGGITQSPKYLFRKEGQNVTLSCEQNLNHDAMYWYRQDPGQGLRLIYYSQIVNDFQKGDIAEGYSVSREKKESFPLTVTSAQKNPTAFYLCASSRPEGGNEQFFGPGTRLTVL.